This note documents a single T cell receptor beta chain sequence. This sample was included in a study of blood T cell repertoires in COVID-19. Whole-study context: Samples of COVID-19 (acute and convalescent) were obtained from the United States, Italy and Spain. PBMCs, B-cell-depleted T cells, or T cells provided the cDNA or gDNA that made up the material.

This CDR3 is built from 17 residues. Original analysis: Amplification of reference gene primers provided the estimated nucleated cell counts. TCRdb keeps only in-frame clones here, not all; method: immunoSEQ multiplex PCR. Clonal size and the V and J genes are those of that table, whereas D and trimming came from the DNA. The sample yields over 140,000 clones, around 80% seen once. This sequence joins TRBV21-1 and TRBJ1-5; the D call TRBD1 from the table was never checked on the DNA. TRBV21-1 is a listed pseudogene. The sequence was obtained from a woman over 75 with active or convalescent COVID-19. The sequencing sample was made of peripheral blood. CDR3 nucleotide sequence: TGTGCCAGCAGACCGAGTACAGGGGACAATGCAAATCAGCCCCAGCATTTT. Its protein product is CASRPSTGDNANQPQHF.